A single sample is the source of the 20 T cell receptor beta chains below, sequenced in a study of blood T cells in healthy people across ages (dated by TCRdb to the mid-2010s). Library method: 5' RACE. The instrument was an Illumina HiSeq 2500. A second roughly 6 to 12 cycle PCR used a sample-barcoded 5' primer and a J-beta primer mix. TCRdb handled the public reads itself, with Q25 trimming in fastp and clone calling in MiXCR, and kept productive beta chains. When rows share a CDR3 protein, they turn into one entry using the most common DNA and genes. The sample table shows about 1 million distinct CDR3 sequences, and under 45% are seen once. The ten largest make up approximately 17% of the sample. Sample: blood. These TCRs come from a woman aged 55-69 years in good health.

On this clonotype itself: A much larger clonotype is one base distant, so this may be a read error. The gene calls are TRBV18 and TRBJ2-1, with 11 nucleotides matching TRBD1. This CDR3 comprises 16 residues. Germline loops: CDR1 KGHSH, CDR2 LQKENI. CDR3: CTSSPGGQGALNEQFF. For the CDR3, the DNA is TGTACCAGCTCACCGGGAGGACAGGGGGCTTTGAATGAGCAGTTCTTC.

The chain combines TRBV7-6 with TRBJ2-7; 11 bases match TRBD1. Per germline, CDR1 SGHVS and CDR2 FNYEAQ. V dropped 5 bases and J dropped 4; count of bases not matched to a gene: 7. The CDR3 extends over 15 amino acids. CDR3: CASSPPDRGLYEQYF. The DNA for the CDR3 is TGTGCCAGCAGCCCCCCGGACAGGGGGCTTTACGAGCAGTACTTC.

The chain employs TRBV12-3 or TRBV12-4 and TRBJ1-2; D gene unclear. Trimming left V 1 base short and J 5 bases short, with 8 bases between. The CDR3 covers 13 residues. The CDR3 DNA follows: TGTGCCAGCAGTTTAGGGATATCGTATGGCTACACCTTC. Its translation is CASSLGISYGYTF.

The rearrangement joins TRBV27 to TRBJ2-7; the match to TRBD2 covers 7 bases. V lost 3 bases and J lost 0; bases outside the gene matches: 8. CDR1 is MNHEY, CDR2 SMNVEV, per germline (reference sequence). This CDR3 is built from 16 residues. In DNA form, the CDR3 reads TGTGCCAGCAGTTTTGGAGGCGGGAGTGGCTCCTACGAGCAGTACTTC. Translation: CASSFGGGSGSYEQYF.

The V call is TRBV13, the J call TRBJ2-1; the match to TRBD2 covers 12 bases. Unmatched junction bases numbered 7, after V lost 4 bases and J lost 6 bases. Germline CDR1 and CDR2: PRHDT and FYEKMQ (reference sequence). This CDR3 region has 16 residues. DNA of the CDR3: TGTGCCAGCAGCTGGGGGCTAGCGGGAGGGCTCAATGAGCAGTTCTTC. It encodes CASSWGLAGGLNEQFF.

This chain uses TRBV25-1 with TRBJ1-1; D remains ambiguous. With 4 bases removed from V and 13 bases from J, the gap between germline ends came to 16 bases. The length of the CDR3 is 12 residues. Germline CDR1 and CDR2: MGHDK and SYGVNS. The CDR3 DNA follows: TGTGCCAGCAGTGTATATAAGGGTATAGGTTTCTTT. Encoded protein: CASSVYKGIGFF.

The V call is TRBV20-1, the J call TRBJ2-5, with 8 bases identical to TRBD1. The J call may be faulty, since TRBJ2-7 better matches the DNA end. Germline CDR1 reads DFQATT; CDR2 reads SNEGSKA (reference sequence). The CDR3 is made up of 15 amino acids. The CDR3 protein is CSASTRGQGPYEQYF. CDR3 DNA: TGCAGTGCTAGCACTCGAGGACAGGGACCCTACGAGCAGTACTTC.

The rearrangement joins TRBV10-3 to TRBJ1-1; D is undetermined. Germline V gene lookup returns CDR1 ENHRY and CDR2 SYGVKD. V dropped 6 bases and J dropped 0 bases, with 5 bases sitting between them. The CDR3 is 12 residues long. This CDR3 is CAIRAVNTEAFF. CDR3 in DNA: TGTGCCATCAGAGCGGTGAACACTGAAGCTTTCTTT.

V is TRBV20-1 and J is TRBJ2-3; 7 nucleotides match TRBD2. V gave up 4 bases and J gave up 0 bases; unmatched junction bases: 22. Per germline, CDR1 DFQATT and CDR2 SNEGSKA (reference sequence). The CDR3 sequence is 20 residues long. CDR3: CSATLGLLAGVESSTDTQYF. The CDR3 DNA is TGCAGTGCTACGTTGGGTCTTTTGGCGGGAGTTGAGTCTAGCACAGATACGCAGTATTTT.

On this clonotype itself: A clone one base away is much larger, so this may be a read error. The genes are TRBV29-1 and TRBJ2-7; D is uncertain. The DNA end favors TRBJ2-5, so the J call may be wrong. Germline loops: CDR1 SQVTM, CDR2 ANQGSEA. The CDR3 length is 13 residues. The CDR3 coding sequence is TGCAGCGTTGGCCTCGTAGGTTCCGAGACCCAGTACTTC. Translated, it gives CSVGLVGSETQYF.

The sample holds a few counts of this clonotype. The chain couples TRBV9 to TRBJ2-7; D possibly matches TRBD1 or TRBD2 (5 bases each). This CDR3 region has 16 residues. The ends were cut back, 4 bases at V and 3 bases at J, with 20 bases in the middle. Germline V gene lookup returns CDR1 SGDLS and CDR2 YYNGEE. The CDR3 sequence is CASSPLGDLGGYEQYF. The CDR3 DNA is TGTGCCAGCAGCCCCCTAGGGGATCTAGGAGGCTACGAGCAGTACTTC.

This clonotype was seen a handful of times. The chain couples TRBV7-9 to TRBJ2-3; D unclear. The CDR3 covers 16 residues. CDR1 is SEHNR and CDR2 is FQNEAQ in the germline V gene (reference sequence). V dropped 5 bases and J dropped 4 bases, with 19 bases sitting between them. The CDR3 is CASSAGPKDPADTQYF. CDR3 DNA: TGTGCCAGCAGCGCCGGACCTAAAGATCCTGCAGATACGCAGTATTTT.

In regard to this clonotype: A single base separates this from a much larger clone, so it may be a read error. The chain combines TRBV4-2 with TRBJ2-7; D is unresolved. Germline values: CDR1 LGHNA, CDR2 YNFKEQ. This CDR3 region has 17 residues. Trimming shortened V by 0 bases and J by 4 bases, and 19 bases separated the two germline ends. CDR3 sequence: CASSQDLGIAIVYEQYF. Written as DNA, the CDR3 is TGTGCCAGCAGCCAAGATCTAGGGATCGCCATTGTGTACGAGCAGTACTTC.

This chain uses TRBV6-1 with TRBJ2-7, with TRBD2 matching 12 bases. This CDR3 is built from 15 residues. V lost 3 bases to trimming and J lost 3 bases; unmatched junction nucleotides: 3. Germline-derived CDR1 and CDR2 are MNHNS and SASEGT. The CDR3 region has the DNA TGTGCCAGCAGTGACCCGGGACTAGCGGGCTACGAGCAGTACTTC. Protein product: CASSDPGLAGYEQYF.

The chain links TRBV2 to TRBJ1-1; tentatively, D is TRBD1 (5 bases). Between the trimmed V and J ends, which lost 7 bases and 2 bases, there was a span of 11 bases. This CDR3 region has 13 residues. CDR1 SNHLY and CDR2 FYNNEI come from the germline V gene. The CDR3 spells CASNKDTNTEAFF. The CDR3 DNA sequence: TGTGCCAGCAATAAGGACACAAACACTGAAGCTTTCTTT.

The gene calls are TRBV12-3 or TRBV12-4 and TRBJ1-5, with D unclear. V was clipped by 6 bases and J by 6 bases, with 12 bases between them. This CDR3 is 13 amino acids long. The CDR3 nucleotides are TGTGCCAGCAGGGATAACGTCGGTCAGCCCCAGCATTTT. Its translation: CASRDNVGQPQHF.

The DNA for the CDR3 is TGTGCCAGCAGCTCCGGACTGGCGCAGTTCTTC. Protein sequence: CASSSGLAQFF. V usage is TRBV5-6 and J usage is TRBJ2-1; tentative D call: TRBD2 (5 bases). V was clipped by 3 bases and J by 12 bases, with 10 bases between them. CDR1 is SGHDT and CDR2 is YYEEEE in the germline V gene. This CDR3 is 11 amino acids long.

There are a few counts of this clonotype. V gene TRBV4-2 combines with J gene TRBJ2-1; 14 bases are a match to TRBD2. The ends lost 1 base at V and 4 bases at J; junction bases unmatched: 3. The CDR3 spans 17 residues. Per germline, CDR1 LGHNA and CDR2 YNFKEQ. In DNA, the CDR3 is TGTGCCAGCAGCCAAGGCGGACTAGCGGGAGGTTACAATGAGCAGTTCTTC. Translation: CASSQGGLAGGYNEQFF.

Concerning this clonotype itself: A single base separates this from a much larger clone, so it may be a read error. The V call is TRBV7-2, the J call TRBJ2-3, with D unclear. Trimming removed 4 bases from V and 6 bases from J, with 11 bases in between. Per germline, CDR1 SGHTA and CDR2 FQGNSA. This CDR3 has 13 amino acids. The CDR3 coding sequence is TGTGCCAGCAGCTCGCAGCGTTCCGATACGCAGTATTTT. This translates into CASSSQRSDTQYF. The full variable domain, its missing parts supplied by reference TRBV7-2 and TRBJ2-3, is GAGVSQSPSNKVTEKGKDVELRCDPISGHTALYWYRQSLGQGLEFLIYFQGNSAPDKSGLPSDRFSAERTGGSVSTLTIQRTQQEDSAVYLCASSSQRSDTQYFGPGTRLTVL.

The J gene is TRBJ2-1, the V gene TRBV20-1; TRBD1 matches 7 bases. The DNA end is a closer match to TRBJ2-7, so the J assignment may be wrong. The CDR3 contains 16 residues. Germline CDR1 and CDR2: DFQATT and SNEGSKA (reference sequence). Written as DNA, the CDR3 is TGCAGTGCTAGAGATTGGGTACAGGGGATCTACAATGAGCAGTACTTC. Translation: CSARDWVQGIYNEQYF.